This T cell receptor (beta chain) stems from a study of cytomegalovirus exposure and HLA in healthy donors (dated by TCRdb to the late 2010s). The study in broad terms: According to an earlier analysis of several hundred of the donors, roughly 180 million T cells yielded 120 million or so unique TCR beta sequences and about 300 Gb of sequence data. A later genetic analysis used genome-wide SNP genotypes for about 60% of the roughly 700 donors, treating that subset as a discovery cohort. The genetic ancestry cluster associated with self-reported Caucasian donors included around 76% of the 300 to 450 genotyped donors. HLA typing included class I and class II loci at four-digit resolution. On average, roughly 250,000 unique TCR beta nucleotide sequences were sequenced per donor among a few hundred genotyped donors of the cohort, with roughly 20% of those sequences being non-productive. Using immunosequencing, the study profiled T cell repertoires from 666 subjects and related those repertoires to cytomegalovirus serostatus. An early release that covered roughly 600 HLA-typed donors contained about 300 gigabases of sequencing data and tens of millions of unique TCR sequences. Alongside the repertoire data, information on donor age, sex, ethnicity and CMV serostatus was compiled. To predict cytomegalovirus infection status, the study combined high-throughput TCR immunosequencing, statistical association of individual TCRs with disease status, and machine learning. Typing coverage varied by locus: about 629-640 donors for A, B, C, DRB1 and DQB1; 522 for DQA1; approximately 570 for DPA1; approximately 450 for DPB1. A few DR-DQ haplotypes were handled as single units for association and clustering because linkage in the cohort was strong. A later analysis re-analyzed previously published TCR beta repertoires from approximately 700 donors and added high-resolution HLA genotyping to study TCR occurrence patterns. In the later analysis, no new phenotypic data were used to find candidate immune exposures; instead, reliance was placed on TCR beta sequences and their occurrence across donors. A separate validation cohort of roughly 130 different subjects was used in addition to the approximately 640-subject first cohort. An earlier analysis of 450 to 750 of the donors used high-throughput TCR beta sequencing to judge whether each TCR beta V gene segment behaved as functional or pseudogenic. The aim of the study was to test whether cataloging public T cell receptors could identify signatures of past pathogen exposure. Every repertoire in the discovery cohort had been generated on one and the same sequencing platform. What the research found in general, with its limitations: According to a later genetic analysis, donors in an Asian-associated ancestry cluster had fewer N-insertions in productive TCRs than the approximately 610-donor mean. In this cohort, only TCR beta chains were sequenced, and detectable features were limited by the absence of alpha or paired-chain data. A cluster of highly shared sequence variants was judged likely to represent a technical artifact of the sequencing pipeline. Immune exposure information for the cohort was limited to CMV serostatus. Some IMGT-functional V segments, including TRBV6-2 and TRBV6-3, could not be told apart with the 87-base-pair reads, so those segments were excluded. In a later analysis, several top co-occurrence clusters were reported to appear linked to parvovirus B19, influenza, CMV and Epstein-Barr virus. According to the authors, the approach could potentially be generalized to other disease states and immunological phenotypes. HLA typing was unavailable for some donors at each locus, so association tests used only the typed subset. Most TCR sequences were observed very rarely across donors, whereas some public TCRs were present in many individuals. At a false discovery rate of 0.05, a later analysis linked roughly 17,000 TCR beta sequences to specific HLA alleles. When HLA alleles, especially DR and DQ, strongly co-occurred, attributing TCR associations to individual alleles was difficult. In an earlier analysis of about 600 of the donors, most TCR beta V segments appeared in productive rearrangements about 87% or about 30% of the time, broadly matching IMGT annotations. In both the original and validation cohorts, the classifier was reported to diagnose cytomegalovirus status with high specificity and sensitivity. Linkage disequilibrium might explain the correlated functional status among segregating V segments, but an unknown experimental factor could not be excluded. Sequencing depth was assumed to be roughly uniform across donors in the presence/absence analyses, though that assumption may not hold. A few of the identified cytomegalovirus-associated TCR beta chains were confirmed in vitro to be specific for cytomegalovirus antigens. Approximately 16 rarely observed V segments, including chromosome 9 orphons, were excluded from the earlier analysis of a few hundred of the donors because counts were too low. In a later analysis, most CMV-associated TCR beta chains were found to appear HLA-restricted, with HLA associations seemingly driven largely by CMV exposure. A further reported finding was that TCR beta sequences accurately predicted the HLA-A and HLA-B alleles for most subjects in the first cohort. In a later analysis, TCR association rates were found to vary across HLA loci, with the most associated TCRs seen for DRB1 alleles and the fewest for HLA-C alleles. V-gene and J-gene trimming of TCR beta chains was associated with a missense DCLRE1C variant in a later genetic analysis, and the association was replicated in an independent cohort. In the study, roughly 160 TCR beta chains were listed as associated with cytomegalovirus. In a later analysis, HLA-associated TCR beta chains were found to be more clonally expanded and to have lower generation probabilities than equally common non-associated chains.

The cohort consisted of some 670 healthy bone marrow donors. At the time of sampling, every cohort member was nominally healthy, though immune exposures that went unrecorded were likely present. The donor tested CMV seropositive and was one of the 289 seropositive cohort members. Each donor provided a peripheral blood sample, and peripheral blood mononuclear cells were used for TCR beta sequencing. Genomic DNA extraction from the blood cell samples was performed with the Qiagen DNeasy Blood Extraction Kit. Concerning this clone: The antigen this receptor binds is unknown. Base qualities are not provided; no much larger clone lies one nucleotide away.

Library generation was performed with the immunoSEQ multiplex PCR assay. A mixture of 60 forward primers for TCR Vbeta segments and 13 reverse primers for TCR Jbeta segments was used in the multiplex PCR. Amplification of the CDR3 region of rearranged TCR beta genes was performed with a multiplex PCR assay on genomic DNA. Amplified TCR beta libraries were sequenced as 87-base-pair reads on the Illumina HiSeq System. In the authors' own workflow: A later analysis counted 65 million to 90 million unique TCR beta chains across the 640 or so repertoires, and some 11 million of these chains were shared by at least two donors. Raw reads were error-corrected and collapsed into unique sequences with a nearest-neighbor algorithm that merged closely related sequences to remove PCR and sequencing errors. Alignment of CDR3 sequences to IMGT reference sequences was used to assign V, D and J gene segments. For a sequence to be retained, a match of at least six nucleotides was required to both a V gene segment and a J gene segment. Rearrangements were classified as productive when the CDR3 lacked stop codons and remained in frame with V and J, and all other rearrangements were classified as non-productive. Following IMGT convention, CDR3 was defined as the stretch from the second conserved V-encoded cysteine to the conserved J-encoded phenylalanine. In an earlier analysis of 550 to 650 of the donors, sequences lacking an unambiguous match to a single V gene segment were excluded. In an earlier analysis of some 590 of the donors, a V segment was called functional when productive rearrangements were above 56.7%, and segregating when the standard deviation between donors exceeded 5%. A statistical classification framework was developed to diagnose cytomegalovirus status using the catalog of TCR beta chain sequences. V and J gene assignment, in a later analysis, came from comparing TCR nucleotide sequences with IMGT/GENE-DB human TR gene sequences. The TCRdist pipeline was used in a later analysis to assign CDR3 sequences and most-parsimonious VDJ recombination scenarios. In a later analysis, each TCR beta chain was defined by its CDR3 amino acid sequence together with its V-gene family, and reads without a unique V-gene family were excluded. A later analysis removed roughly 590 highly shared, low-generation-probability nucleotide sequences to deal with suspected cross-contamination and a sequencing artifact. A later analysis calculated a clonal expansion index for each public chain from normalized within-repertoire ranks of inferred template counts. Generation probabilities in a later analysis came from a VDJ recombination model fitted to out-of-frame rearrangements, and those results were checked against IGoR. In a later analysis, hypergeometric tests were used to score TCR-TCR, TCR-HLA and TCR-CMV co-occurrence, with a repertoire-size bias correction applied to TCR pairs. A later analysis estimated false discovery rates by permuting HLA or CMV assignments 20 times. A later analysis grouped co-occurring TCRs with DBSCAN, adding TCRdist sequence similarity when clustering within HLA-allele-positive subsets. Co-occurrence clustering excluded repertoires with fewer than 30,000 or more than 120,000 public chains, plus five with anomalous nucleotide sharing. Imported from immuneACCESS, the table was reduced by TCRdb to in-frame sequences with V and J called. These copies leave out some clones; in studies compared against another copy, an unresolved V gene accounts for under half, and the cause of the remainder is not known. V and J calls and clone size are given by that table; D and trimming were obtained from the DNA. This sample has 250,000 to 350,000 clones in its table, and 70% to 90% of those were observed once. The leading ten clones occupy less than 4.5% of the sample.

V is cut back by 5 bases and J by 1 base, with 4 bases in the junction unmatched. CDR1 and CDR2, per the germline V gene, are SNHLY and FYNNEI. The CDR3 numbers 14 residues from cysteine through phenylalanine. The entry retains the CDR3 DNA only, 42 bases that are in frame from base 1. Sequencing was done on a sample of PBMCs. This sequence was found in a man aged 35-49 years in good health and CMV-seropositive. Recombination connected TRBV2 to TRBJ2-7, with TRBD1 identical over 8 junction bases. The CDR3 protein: CASSRDRRSYEQYF. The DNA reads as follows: TGTGCCAGCAGTCGGGACAGGAGATCCTACGAGCAGTACTTC. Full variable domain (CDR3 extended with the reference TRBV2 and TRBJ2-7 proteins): EPEVTQTPSHQVTQMGQEVILRCVPISNHLYFYWYRQILGQKVEFLVSFYNNEISEKSEIFDDQFSVERPDGSNFTLKIRSTKLEDSAMYFCASSRDRRSYEQYFGPGTRLTVT.